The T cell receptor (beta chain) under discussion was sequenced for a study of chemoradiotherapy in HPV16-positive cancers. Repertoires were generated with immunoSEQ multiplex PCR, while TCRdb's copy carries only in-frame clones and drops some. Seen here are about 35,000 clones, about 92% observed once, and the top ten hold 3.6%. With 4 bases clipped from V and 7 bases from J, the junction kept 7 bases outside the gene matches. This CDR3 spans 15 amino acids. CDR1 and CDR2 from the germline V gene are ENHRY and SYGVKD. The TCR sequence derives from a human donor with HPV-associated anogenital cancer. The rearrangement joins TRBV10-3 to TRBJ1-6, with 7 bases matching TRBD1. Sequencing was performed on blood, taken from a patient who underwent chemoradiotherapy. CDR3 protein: CAISGGQEPNSPLHF. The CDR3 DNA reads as TGTGCCATCAGTGGAGGACAGGAGCCCAATTCACCCCTCCACTTT.